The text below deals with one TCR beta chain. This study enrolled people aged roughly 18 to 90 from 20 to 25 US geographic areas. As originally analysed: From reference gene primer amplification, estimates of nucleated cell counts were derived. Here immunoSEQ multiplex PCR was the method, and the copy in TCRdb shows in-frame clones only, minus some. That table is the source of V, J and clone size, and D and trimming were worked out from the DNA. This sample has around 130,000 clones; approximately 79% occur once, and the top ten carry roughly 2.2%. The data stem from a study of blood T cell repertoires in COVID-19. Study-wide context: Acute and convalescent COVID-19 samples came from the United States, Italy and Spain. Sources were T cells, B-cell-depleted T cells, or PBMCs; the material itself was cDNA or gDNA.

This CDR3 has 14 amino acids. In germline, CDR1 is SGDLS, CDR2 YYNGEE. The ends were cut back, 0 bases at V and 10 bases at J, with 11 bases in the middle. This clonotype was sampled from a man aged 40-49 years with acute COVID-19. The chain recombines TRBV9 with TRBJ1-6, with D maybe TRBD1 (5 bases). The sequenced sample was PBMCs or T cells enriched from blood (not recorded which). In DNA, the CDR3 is TGTGCCAGCAGCGTAGAAGGGGTAAGATCACCCCTCCACTTT. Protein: CASSVEGVRSPLHF.